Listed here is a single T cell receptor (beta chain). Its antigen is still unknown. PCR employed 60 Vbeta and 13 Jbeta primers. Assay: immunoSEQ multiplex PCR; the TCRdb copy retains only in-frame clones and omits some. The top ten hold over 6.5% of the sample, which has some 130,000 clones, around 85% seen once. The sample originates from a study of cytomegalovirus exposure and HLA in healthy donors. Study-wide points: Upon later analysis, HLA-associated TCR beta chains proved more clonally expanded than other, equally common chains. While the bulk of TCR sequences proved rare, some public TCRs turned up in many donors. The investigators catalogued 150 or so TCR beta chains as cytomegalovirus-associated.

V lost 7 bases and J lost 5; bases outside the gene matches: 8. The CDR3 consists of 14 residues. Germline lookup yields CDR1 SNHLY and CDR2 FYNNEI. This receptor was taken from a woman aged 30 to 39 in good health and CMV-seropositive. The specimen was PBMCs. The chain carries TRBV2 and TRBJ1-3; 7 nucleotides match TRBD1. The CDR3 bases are TGTGCCAGCAACAACCGGGACAGCAGAAACACCATATATTTT. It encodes CASNNRDSRNTIYF.